This T cell receptor beta chain was documented in a study of cytomegalovirus exposure and HLA in healthy donors. This clone ranks as medium-sized. From the 120-subject validation cohort, which was separate from the approximately 670-subject first cohort, the donors were drawn. The assay was immunoSEQ multiplex PCR, and TCRdb's table has in-frame clones only and misses some. Among 110,000 or so clones listed, around 88% were seen once. Specimen: PBMCs. The source of this sequence is a man between 18 and 35 years old in good health and CMV-seronegative.

CDR3 sequence: CASTTHLGSETQYF. The CDR3 DNA is TGTGCCAGCACCACACACCTCGGGAGTGAGACCCAGTACTTC. The V and J genes are TRBV27 and TRBJ2-5; tentatively, D is TRBD2 (6 bases). Trimming pared 7 bases from V and 5 bases from J, leaving 17 bases between. The CDR3 contains 14 residues. Germline CDR1 and CDR2: MNHEY and SMNVEV (reference sequence).